This T cell receptor (beta chain) was profiled in a study of vaccination and CD4 T cells after COVID-19. Study background: Samples after vaccination came a median approximately 73 days past dose two, ranging 14 to 241. Overlapping spike peptides of SARS-CoV-2, HCoV-NL63, HCoV-OC43 and HCoV-229E were used, and cells were stimulated with them.

Treatment reported: roughly 11-day PBMC culture with coronavirus spike peptide pools or control peptides (ViraFEST assay). The Oncomine TCR Beta short-read assay was applied to DNA of cultured CD4+ T cells. Via MiXCR, TCRdb re-called the PCR reads, giving one row per CDR3 protein. Of fewer than 15,000 distinct CDR3 sequences listed, roughly 37% are singletons. Only a few counts were recorded for this clonotype. The target antigen is unknown. Germline-derived CDR1 and CDR2 are GTSNPN and SVGIG (reference sequence). The CDR3 length is 15 residues. The junction had 10 bases not matched to a gene; V was cut back by 2 bases and J by 4 bases.

The sequence derives from a human donor who had recovered from COVID-19. Sequenced: CD4+ T cells from blood, cultured in vitro. The rearrangement joins TRBV30 to TRBJ1-2, with 7 nucleotides matching TRBD1. The CDR3: CAWSRDSLTSYGYTF. CDR3 sequence (DNA): TGTGCCTGGAGTCGGGACAGCCTCACGAGCTATGGCTACACCTTC.